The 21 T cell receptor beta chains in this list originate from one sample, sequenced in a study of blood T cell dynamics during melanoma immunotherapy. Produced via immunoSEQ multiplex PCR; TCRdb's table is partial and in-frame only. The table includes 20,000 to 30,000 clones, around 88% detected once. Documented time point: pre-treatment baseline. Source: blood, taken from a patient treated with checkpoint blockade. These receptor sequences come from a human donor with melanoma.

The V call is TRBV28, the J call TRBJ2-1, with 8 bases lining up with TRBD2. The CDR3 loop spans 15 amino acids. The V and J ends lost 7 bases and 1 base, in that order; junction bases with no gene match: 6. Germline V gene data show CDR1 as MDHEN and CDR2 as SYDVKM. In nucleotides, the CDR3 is TGTGCCAGCATTACTTTAGCGGGATCCTACAATGAGCAGTTCTTC. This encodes CASITLAGSYNEQFF. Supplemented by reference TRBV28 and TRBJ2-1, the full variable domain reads DVKVTQSSRYLVKRTGEKVFLECVQDMDHENMFWYRQDPGLGLRLIYFSYDVKMKEKGDIPEGYSVSREKKERFSLILESASTNQTSMYLCASITLAGSYNEQFFGPGTRLTVL.

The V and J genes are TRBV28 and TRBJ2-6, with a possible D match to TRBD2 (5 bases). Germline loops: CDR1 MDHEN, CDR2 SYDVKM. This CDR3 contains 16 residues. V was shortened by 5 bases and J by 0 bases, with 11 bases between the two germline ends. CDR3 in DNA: TGTGCCAGCAGTCCCCGGGGAAGCTCTGGGGCCAACGTCCTGACTTTC. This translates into CASSPRGSSGANVLTF.

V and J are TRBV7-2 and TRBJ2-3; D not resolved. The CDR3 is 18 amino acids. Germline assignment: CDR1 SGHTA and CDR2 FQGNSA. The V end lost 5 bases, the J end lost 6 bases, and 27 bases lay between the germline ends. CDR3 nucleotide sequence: TGTGCCAGCAGCCTAGGCTTAGGTATAACAAGCAAATCGGATACGCAGTATTTT. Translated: CASSLGLGITSKSDTQYF.

CDR3 amino acids: CASSLYLDREDGYTF. CDR3 sequence (DNA): TGCGCCAGCAGCCTCTACTTGGACAGGGAGGATGGCTACACCTTC. The chain has TRBV5-1 and TRBJ1-2, with TRBD1 matching over 8 bases. This CDR3 is 15 amino acids long. Germline-derived CDR1 and CDR2 are SGHRS and YFSETQ. Trimming removed 4 bases from V and 6 bases from J; junction bases left unmatched: 11.

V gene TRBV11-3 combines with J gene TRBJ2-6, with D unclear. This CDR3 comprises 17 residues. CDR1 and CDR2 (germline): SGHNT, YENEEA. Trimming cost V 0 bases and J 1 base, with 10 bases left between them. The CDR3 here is CASSLDRTTSGANVLTF. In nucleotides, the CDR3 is TGTGCCAGCAGCTTAGACCGAACTACATCTGGGGCCAACGTCCTGACTTTC.

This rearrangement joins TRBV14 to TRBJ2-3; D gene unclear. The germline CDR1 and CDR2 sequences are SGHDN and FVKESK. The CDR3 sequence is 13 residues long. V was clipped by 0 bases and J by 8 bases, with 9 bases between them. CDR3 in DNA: TGTGCCAGCAGCCAAGATCGGGTCGGTACGCAGTATTTT. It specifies CASSQDRVGTQYF.

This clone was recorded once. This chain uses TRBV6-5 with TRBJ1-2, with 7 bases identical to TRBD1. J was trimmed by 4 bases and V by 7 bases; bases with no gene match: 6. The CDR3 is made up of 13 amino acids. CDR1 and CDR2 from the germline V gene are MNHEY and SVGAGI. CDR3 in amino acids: CASMTGSVYGYTF. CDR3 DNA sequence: TGTGCCAGCATGACAGGGTCTGTCTATGGCTACACCTTC.

The CDR3 DNA reads as TGTGCCAGCAGCCCGGGGGCCGCCGGGGAGGAGCAGTTCTTC. Its protein is CASSPGAAGEEQFF. This chain connects TRBV5-4 to TRBJ2-1, with D tentatively TRBD1 or TRBD2 (6 bases each). The V gene lost 4 bases and the J gene lost 10 bases, with 18 bases spanning the gap. CDR3 size: 14 residues. The germline V gene encodes CDR1 SGHNT and CDR2 YYREEE (reference sequence). Variable domain in full (rest from reference TRBV5-4 and TRBJ2-1): ETGVTQSPTHLIKTRGQQVTLRCSSQSGHNTVSWYQQALGQGPQFIFQYYREEENGRGNFPPRFSGLQFPNYSSELNVNALELDDSALYLCASSPGAAGEEQFFGPGTRLTVL.

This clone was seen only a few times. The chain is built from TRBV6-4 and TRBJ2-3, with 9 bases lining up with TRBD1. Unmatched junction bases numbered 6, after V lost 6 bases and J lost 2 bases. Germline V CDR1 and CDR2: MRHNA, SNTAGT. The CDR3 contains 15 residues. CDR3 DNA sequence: TGTGCCAGCAGCGAAGGGGACAGGGACACAGATACGCAGTATTTT. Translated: CASSEGDRDTDTQYF.

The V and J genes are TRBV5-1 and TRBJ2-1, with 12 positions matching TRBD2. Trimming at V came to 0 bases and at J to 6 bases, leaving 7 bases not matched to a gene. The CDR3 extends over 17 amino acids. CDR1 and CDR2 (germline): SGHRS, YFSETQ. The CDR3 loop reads CASSLATSGRGANEQFF. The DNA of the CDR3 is TGCGCCAGCAGCTTGGCGACTAGCGGGAGAGGGGCCAATGAGCAGTTCTTC.

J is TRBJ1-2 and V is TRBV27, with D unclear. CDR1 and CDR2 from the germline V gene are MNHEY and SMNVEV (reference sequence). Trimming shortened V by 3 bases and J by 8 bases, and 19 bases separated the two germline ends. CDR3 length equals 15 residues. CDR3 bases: TGTGCCAGCAGTTTTCGGTCCGTGGAGCGTGAGGGCTACACCTTC. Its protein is CASSFRSVEREGYTF.

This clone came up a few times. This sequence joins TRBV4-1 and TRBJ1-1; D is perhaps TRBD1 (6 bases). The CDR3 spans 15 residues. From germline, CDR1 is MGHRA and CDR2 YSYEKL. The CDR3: CACLPGGHKNTEAFF. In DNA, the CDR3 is TGCGCTTGCTTACCGGGGGGACACAAGAACACTGAAGCTTTCTTT.

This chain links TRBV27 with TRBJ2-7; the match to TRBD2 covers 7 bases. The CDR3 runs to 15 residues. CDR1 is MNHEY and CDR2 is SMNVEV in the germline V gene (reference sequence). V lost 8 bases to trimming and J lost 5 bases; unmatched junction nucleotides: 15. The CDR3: CASRPLAGVNDEQYF. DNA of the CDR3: TGTGCCAGCCGACCCCTGGCGGGAGTAAATGACGAGCAGTACTTC.

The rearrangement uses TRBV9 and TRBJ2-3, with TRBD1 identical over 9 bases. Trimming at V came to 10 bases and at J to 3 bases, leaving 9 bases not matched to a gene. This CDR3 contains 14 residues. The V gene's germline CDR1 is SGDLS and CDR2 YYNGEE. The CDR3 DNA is TGTGCCGGACAAACAGGGGGCGCGACAGATACGCAGTATTTT. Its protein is CAGQTGGATDTQYF.

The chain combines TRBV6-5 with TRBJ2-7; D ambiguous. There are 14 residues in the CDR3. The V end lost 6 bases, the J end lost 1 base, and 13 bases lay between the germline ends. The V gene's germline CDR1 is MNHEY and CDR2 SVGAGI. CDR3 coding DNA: TGTGCCAGCAGGTCGATGGCCTCTTCCTACGAGCAGTACTTC. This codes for CASRSMASSYEQYF.

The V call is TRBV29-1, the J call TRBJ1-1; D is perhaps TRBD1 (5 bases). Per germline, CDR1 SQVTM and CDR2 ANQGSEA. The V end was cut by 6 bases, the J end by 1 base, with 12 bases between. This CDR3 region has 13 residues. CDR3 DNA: TGCAGCGTCTCCCCAACAGGGAACACTGAAGCTTTCTTT. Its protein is CSVSPTGNTEAFF.

The CDR3 coding sequence is TGTGCCAGTAGAGTGAAGGGCACGAACTCTGGAAACACCATATATTTT. This sequence encodes CASRVKGTNSGNTIYF. The J gene is TRBJ1-3, the V gene TRBV19; D unresolved. V shed 6 bases and J shed 0 bases, with 15 bases lying between them. This CDR3 has 16 amino acids. Germline values: CDR1 LNHDA, CDR2 SQIVND (reference sequence). The entire variable domain, with the rest obtained from reference TRBV19 and TRBJ1-3, is as follows: DGGITQSPKYLFRKEGQNVTLSCEQNLNHDAMYWYRQDPGQGLRLIYYSQIVNDFQKGDIAEGYSVSREKKESFPLTVTSAQKNPTAFYLCASRVKGTNSGNTIYFGEGSWLTVV.

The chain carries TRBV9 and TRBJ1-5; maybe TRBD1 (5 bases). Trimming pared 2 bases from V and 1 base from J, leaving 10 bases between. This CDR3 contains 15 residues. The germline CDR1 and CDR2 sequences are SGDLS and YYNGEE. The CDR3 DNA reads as TGTGCCAGCAGCGTCGCGGGACCAAGCAATCAGCCCCAGCATTTT. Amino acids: CASSVAGPSNQPQHF. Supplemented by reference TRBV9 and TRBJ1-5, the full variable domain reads DSGVTQTPKHLITATGQRVTLRCSPRSGDLSVYWYQQSLDQGLQFLIQYYNGEERAKGNILERFSAQQFPDLHSELNLSSLELGDSALYFCASSVAGPSNQPQHFGDGTRLSIL.

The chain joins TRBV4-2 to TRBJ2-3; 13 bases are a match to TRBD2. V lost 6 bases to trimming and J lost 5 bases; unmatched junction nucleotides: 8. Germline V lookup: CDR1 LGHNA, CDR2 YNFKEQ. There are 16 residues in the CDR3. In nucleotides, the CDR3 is TGTGCCAGCAGACACGGACTAGCGGGAGCGGTAGATACGCAGTATTTT. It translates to CASRHGLAGAVDTQYF.

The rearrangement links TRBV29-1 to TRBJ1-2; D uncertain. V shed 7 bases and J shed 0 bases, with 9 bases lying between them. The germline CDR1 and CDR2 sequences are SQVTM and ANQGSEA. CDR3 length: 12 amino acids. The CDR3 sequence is CSGTEPNYGYTF. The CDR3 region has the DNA TGCAGCGGGACGGAACCTAACTATGGCTACACCTTC. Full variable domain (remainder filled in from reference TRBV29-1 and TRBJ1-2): SAVISQKPSRDICQRGTSLTIQCQVDSQVTMMFWYRQQPGQSLTLIATANQGSEATYESGFVIDKFPISRPNLTFSTLTVSNMSPEDSSIYLCSGTEPNYGYTFGSGTRLTVV.

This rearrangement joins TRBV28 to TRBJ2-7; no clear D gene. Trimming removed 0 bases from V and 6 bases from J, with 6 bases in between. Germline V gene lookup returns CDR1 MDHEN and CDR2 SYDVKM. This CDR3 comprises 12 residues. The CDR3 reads CASSLWASEQYF. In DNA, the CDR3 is TGTGCCAGCAGTTTATGGGCGAGCGAGCAGTACTTC.